This T cell receptor beta chain was documented in a study of CD8+CD57+ T cells in acquired aplastic anemia. The overall study: Average DNA yield from sorted CD4+ and CD8+ cells was approximately 3 ug. Findings and caveats of the study: Some 31 CD8+ CDR3 sequences were shared between patients and controls. In CD8+ cells, Simpson's diversity showed no significant difference between patients and controls.

CD8+CD57+ cell expansion, shown by flow cytometry, had occurred in the patients selected for sequencing. Germline CDR1 is SGHNT and CDR2 is YYREEE (reference sequence). This CDR3 has 14 amino acids. Both TCR beta VDJ combination and CDR3 sequence profiling were carried out. Genomic DNA was the template for this profiling. TCRdb re-called the reads with MiXCR, one entry per CDR3 protein. The repertoire holds around 200,000 distinct CDR3 sequences, with 48% as singletons. As regards this clonotype: No antigen is known for it. A much larger clone is a single base away; this may be a read error.

V gene TRBV5-4 combines with J gene TRBJ2-2; 7 bases line up with TRBD2. This sequence originates from a human donor with aplastic anemia. The sequenced sample was sorted CD4+, CD8+, or CD8+CD57+ T cells (not recorded which) from PBMCs. The CDR3 region is CASSLVASGGGLFF. The DNA of the CDR3 is TGTGCCAGCAGCTTGGTCGCCTCCGGCGGGGGGCTGTTTTTT.